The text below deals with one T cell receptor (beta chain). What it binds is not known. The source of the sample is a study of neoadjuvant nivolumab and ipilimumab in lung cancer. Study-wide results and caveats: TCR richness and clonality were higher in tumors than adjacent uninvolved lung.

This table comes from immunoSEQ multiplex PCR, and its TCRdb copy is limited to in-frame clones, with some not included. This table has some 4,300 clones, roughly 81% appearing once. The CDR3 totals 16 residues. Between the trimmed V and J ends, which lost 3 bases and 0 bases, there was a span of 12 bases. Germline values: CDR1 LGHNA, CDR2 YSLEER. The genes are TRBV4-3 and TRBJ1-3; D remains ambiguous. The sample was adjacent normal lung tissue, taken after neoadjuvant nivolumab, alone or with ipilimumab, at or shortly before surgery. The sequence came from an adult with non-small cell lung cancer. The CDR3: CASSQNFQSSGNTIYF. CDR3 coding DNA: TGCGCCAGCAGCCAGAACTTCCAGAGCTCTGGAAACACCATATATTTT.